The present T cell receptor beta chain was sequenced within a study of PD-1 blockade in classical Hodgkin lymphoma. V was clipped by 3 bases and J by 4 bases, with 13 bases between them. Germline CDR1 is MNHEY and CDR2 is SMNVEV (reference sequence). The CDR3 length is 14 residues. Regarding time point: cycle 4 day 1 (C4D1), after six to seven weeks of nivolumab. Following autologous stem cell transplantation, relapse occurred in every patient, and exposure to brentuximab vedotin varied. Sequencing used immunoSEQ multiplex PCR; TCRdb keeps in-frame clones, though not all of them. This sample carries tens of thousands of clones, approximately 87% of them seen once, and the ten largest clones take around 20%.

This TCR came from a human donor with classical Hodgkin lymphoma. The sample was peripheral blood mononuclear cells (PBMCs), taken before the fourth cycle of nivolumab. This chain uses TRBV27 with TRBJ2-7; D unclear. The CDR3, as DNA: TGTGCCAGCAGTTTTGGGGTTATCCCTTACGAGCAGTACTTC. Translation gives CASSFGVIPYEQYF.